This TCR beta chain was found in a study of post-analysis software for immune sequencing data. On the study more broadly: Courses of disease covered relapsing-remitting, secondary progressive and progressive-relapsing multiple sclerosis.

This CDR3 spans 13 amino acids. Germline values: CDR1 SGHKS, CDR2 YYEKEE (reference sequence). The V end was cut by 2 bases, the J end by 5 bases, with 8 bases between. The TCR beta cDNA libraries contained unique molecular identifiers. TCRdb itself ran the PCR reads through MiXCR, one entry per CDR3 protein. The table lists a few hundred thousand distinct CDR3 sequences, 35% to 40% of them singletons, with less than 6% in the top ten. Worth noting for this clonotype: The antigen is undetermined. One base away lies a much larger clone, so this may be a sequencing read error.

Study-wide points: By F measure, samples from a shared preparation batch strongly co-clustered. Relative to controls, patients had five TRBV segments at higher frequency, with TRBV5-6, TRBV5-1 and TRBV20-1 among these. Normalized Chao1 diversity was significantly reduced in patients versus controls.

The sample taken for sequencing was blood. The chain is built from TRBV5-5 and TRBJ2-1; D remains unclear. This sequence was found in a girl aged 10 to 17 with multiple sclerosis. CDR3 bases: TGTGCCAGCAGCTTACTGGCTGACAATGAGCAGTTCTTC. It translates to CASSLLADNEQFF.